Listed below are T cell receptor beta chains from one sample, sequenced in a study of neurological immune-mediated disorders. TCRdb passed the 5' RACE reads through MiXCR, listing each CDR3 protein once. The sample gives 70,000 or so distinct CDR3 sequences, 4% to 6% of which show up once; around 2.8% is in the top ten. Source material: PBMCs. These receptors all stem from a woman aged 25-40 years with multiple sclerosis. Both conserved end residues are part of each CDR3.

>TRBV20-1|TRBJ2-1
CSASPPSGGYNEQFF
>TRBV5-5|TRBJ2-7
CASSLLTGAEQYF
>TRBV18|TRBJ1-3
CASSPLTGENTIYF
>TRBV15|TRBJ2-7
CATSRGVGQGTGEQYF
>TRBV5-8|TRBJ2-3
CASSLGPGPGNTQYF
>TRBV20-1|TRBJ1-2
CSASKSSREIDYGYTF
>TRBV20-1|TRBJ1-5
CSASTTGEPHQPQNF
>TRBV20-1|TRBJ1-6
CSARAFSYDSPLNF
>TRBV10-3|TRBJ1-2
CAIRRGYGYTF
>TRBV9|TRBJ2-3
CASTLMSGGAGDTQYF
>TRBV4-2|TRBJ1-1
CASSQGTGRMNTEAFF
>TRBV7-8|TRBJ1-5
CASSLGQGGNNQPQNF
>TRBV20-1|TRBJ2-1
CSAALIPSVGYNEQFF
>TRBV12-3/TRBV12-4|TRBJ2-5
CASSFFGGGRETQYF
>TRBV12-3/TRBV12-4|TRBJ2-5
CASSSPGTSELWQETQYF
>TRBV20-1|TRBJ1-1
CSARDATVNTEAFF
>TRBV27|TRBJ1-5
CASSSDRDSNQPQNF